The sequence of this T cell receptor beta chain was determined in a study of T cells in Graves' hyperthyroidism and ophthalmopathy. Findings of the study overall: Using 13 V-J features, a model discriminated ophthalmopathy from stable hyperthyroidism.

Trimming removed 2 bases at V and 4 bases at J, with 12 bases between. Germline CDR1 reads SNHLY; CDR2 reads FYNNEI. The CDR3 has 16 residues. Researchers amplified the TCR beta CDR3 regions from RNA transcripts. With the HTBI primer set, the TCR CDR3 went through a first round of RT-PCR. One entry per CDR3 protein, called by TCRdb with MiXCR from the multiplex PCR reads. In the table there are around 390,000 distinct CDR3 sequences, approximately 14% of which are singletons. In its sample, this clonotype was seen many times. Its cognate antigen is unknown. The sample comprised blood. This chain uses TRBV2 with TRBJ2-6, with D perhaps being TRBD1 or TRBD2 (6 bases each). This TCR came from a woman in her thirties with Graves' ophthalmopathy. The CDR3 sequence: CASSERGTGGANVLTF. The CDR3 nucleotides are TGTGCCAGCAGTGAAAGGGGGACTGGAGGGGCCAACGTCCTGACTTTC.